This T cell receptor beta chain was obtained from a study of T cell responses to AZD1222 COVID-19 vaccine. Study conclusions and caveats: Clonal diversity was possibly underestimated; the donors were predominantly white British and more often female. Only after the peak T cell response were repertoires sampled. As reported, nearly half of all spike-specific TCRs target variant regions that are unmutated. Breadth and depth of Spike-specific TCRs rose after two AZD1222 doses.

To note about this clone: What it recognizes is unknown.

Using immunoSEQ multiplex PCR, the repertoire was profiled, and TCRdb retains in-frame clones only, with some absent. The profile covers around 140,000 clones, with about 93% appearing a single time and about 5% taken by the ten largest. The receptor comes from an adult in good health. The sequenced sample was peripheral blood, obtained on day 0 of AZD1222 vaccination.

The CDR3 nucleotides are TGTGCCAGTAGTATAGCAGATACGCAGTATTTT. Translation: CASSIADTQYF. The chain links TRBV19 to TRBJ2-3; D uncertain. In germline, CDR1 is LNHDA, CDR2 SQIVND (reference sequence). The V and J ends lost 1 base and 4 bases respectively, with 0 bases between them. The CDR3 is 11 amino acids.